The 10 T cell receptor beta chains below all came from one sample that was sequenced in a study of metastatic and nonmetastatic thyroid tumors. TCRdb re-clonotyped the PCR reads via MiXCR. Of around 50,000 clones in the sample, just under 30% were seen once. Thyroid surgery took place with no prior treatment in any patient. Sequences were obtained from blood. The receptors were sampled from a female donor with papillary thyroid cancer or a benign thyroid nodule (not recorded which). Some clones in this sample may be carry-over from other donors' samples.

The V call is TRBV12-3 or TRBV12-4, the J call TRBJ2-1; 12 bases agree with TRBD2. This CDR3 comprises 15 residues. J was trimmed by 12 bases and V by 1 base; bases with no gene match: 7. The CDR3 spells CASSLEYLAGGWQFF. DNA for the CDR3: TGTGCCAGCAGTTTAGAGTACCTAGCGGGAGGGTGGCAGTTCTTC.

The table lists this clone with a few counts. The rearrangement links TRBV27 to TRBJ2-5; D is possibly TRBD2 (5 bases). V dropped 0 bases and J dropped 5 bases, with 13 bases sitting between them. CDR3 size: 15 residues. Looked up from germline, CDR1 is MNHEY and CDR2 is SMNVEV (reference sequence). CDR3 DNA sequence: TGTGCCAGCAGTTTATCCCACTCTAGCAGGGAGACCCAGTACTTC. Amino acid sequence: CASSLSHSSRETQYF.

The DNA for the CDR3 is TGTGCCAGCAACGAATCACAGGGGTGGCCCTACGAGCAGTACTTC. This gives the protein CASNESQGWPYEQYF. The J gene is TRBJ2-7, the V gene TRBV6-1; TRBD1 agrees at 7 bases. The CDR3 runs to 15 residues. Trimming took 7 bases from V and 2 from J; bases not matched to a gene: 11. CDR1 and CDR2 (germline): MNHNS, SASEGT.

The genes are TRBV20-1 and TRBJ2-7, with 7 bases fitting TRBD1. V lost 3 bases, J lost 5 bases, and 10 bases stayed unmatched. This CDR3 contains 14 residues. CDR1 and CDR2 (germline): DFQATT, SNEGSKA (reference sequence). In DNA form, the CDR3 reads TGCAGTGCTAGCGCTGGACAGGCGCGACACGAGCAGTACTTC. Protein sequence: CSASAGQARHEQYF.

This clone has just a few counts. This chain's CDR3 is CASRSTTQETQYF. In DNA form, the CDR3 reads TGTGCCAGCAGATCAACTACACAAGAGACCCAGTACTTC. V is TRBV28 and J is TRBJ2-5; unclear D gene. Germline V CDR1 and CDR2: MDHEN, SYDVKM. V lost 6 bases and J lost 2, with 10 bases in between. The CDR3 is 13 amino acids.

Only a few counts were recorded for this clone. V is TRBV15 and J is TRBJ2-1; 7 nucleotides line up with TRBD1. With V trimmed by 4 bases and J by 4 bases, 10 bases remained unmatched. Germline CDR1 is LNHNV and CDR2 is YYDKDF (reference sequence). This CDR3 contains 16 residues. This CDR3 is CATSTHRGIGYNEQFF. CDR3 DNA: TGTGCCACCAGCACCCACAGGGGAATTGGGTACAATGAGCAGTTCTTC.

This clone was counted ten times or more. V gene TRBV28 combines with J gene TRBJ1-4, with unresolved D. The CDR3 sequence is 16 residues long. V was trimmed by 2 bases and J by 0 bases, leaving 10 bases between them. Germline values: CDR1 MDHEN, CDR2 SYDVKM. The CDR3 bases are TGTGCCAGCAGTTTAAGACTGGGTTCAACTAATGAAAAACTGTTTTTT. It is translated as CASSLRLGSTNEKLFF.

This clone has only a few counts. The gene calls are TRBV6-1 and TRBJ2-2, with D possibly TRBD2 on 5 matching bases. This CDR3 contains 14 residues. Germline CDR1 MNHNS, CDR2 SASEGT. V dropped 6 bases and J dropped 6 bases, with 14 bases sitting between them. The CDR3 sequence: CASRPIAGAGELFF. CDR3 nucleotides: TGTGCCAGCAGACCAATAGCCGGGGCCGGGGAGCTGTTTTTT.

This clone was counted a few times. This chain connects TRBV4-1 to TRBJ2-5; 8 positions match TRBD1. V lost 2 bases and J lost 3; bases outside the gene matches: 5. CDR3 length equals 15 residues. The V gene's germline CDR1 is MGHRA and CDR2 YSYEKL. DNA of the CDR3: TGCGCCAGCAGCCAACCGGACAGGGAAAAAGAGACCCAGTACTTC. Translating it yields CASSQPDREKETQYF.

The chain has TRBV7-8 and TRBJ1-2, with 11 bases identical to TRBD1. The CDR3 covers 16 residues. Germline lookup yields CDR1 SGHVS and CDR2 FQNEAQ. J was trimmed by 4 bases and V by 5 bases; bases with no gene match: 9. The CDR3 coding sequence is TGTGCCAGCAGCACGTCCCGTGGACAGGGGGCCTATGGCTACACCTTC. The encoded protein is CASSTSRGQGAYGYTF.